These 14 T cell receptor beta chains originate from one sample sequenced in a study of blood T cell repertoires in COVID-19. Produced via immunoSEQ multiplex PCR; TCRdb's table is partial and in-frame only. This table has roughly 500,000 clones, roughly 88% appearing once. Specimen: peripheral blood. These receptors all come from a human donor in a cohort sampled during active COVID-19.

This clone was seen once. This chain joins TRBV6-5 and TRBJ2-7; TRBD1 might be the D (5 bases). This CDR3 is 13 amino acids long. Trimming stripped 2 bases from V and 3 bases from J, with 8 bases between. The germline V gene has CDR1 MNHEY and CDR2 SVGAGI. CDR3 sequence (DNA): TGTGCCAGCAGTTACGGTGACAGCTACGAGCAGTACTTC. Protein sequence: CASSYGDSYEQYF.

The chain carries TRBV4-1 and TRBJ2-4, with TRBD2 matching over 7 bases. Germline lookup yields CDR1 MGHRA and CDR2 YSYEKL. The CDR3 spans 15 residues. Germline trimming cut 1 base from V and 6 bases from J; bases unmatched to any gene: 6. The CDR3 DNA follows: TGCGCCAGCAGCCAAGTTGGCGGGAGCGGAAACATTCAGTACTTC. Amino acid sequence: CASSQVGGSGNIQYF.

CDR3 sequence: CASSRGTSGRVETQYF. CDR3 nucleotide sequence: TGTGCCAGCAGTCGCGGGACTAGCGGGAGGGTGGAGACCCAGTACTTC. The V call is TRBV28, the J call TRBJ2-5, with 16 bases identical to TRBD2. CDR1 is MDHEN, CDR2 SYDVKM, per germline. The J segment lost 5 bases and the V segment lost 5 bases, leaving 5 bases of the junction unmatched. The CDR3 has 16 amino acids.

The chain has TRBV15 and TRBJ1-2; TRBD1 matches at 9 bases. This CDR3 spans 15 amino acids. The trim removed 2 bases at V and 6 bases at J, leaving 7 bases unmatched. Germline CDR1 and CDR2: LNHNV and YYDKDF (reference sequence). CDR3 sequence reads: CATSRPTGGIDGYTF. The CDR3, as DNA: TGTGCCACCAGCAGACCGACAGGGGGGATTGATGGCTACACCTTC.

V usage is TRBV6-5 and J usage is TRBJ2-3; 8 nucleotides align to TRBD1. V lost 2 bases to trimming and J lost 5 bases; unmatched junction nucleotides: 6. Germline-derived CDR1 and CDR2 are MNHEY and SVGAGI. This CDR3 contains 15 residues. CDR3 sequence (DNA): TGTGCCAGCAGTTACGGGGCAGGGGGCGGAGATACGCAGTATTTT. Residues: CASSYGAGGGDTQYF.

The rearrangement uses TRBV11-2 and TRBJ2-7, with D perhaps matching TRBD1 (6 bases). This CDR3 has 13 amino acids. CDR1 and CDR2 from the germline V gene are SGHAT and FQNNGV. Trimming took off 5 bases at V and 6 bases at J, with 14 bases between the two ends. In DNA form, the CDR3 reads TGTGCCAGCAGCAGGGACATCCTGGGCGAGCAGTACTTC. It specifies CASSRDILGEQYF.

The rearrangement uses TRBV5-6 and TRBJ2-7; perhaps TRBD2 as D (9 bases). The CDR3 totals 14 residues. With 6 bases removed from V and 4 bases from J, the gap between germline ends came to 17 bases. Germline CDR1 is SGHDT and CDR2 is YYEEEE. The CDR3 nucleotides read TGTGCCAGCACTAGCGGGACAGGAGATTACGAGCAGTACTTC. Translated: CASTSGTGDYEQYF.

The chain has TRBV30 and TRBJ1-4; 10 bases line up with TRBD1. The CDR3 spans 13 residues. J lost 8 bases, V lost 4 bases, and 4 bases had no gene match. Per the germline V gene, CDR1 is GTSNPN and CDR2 is SVGIG (reference sequence). CDR3 amino acids: CAWNRDRGEKLFF. CDR3 sequence (DNA): TGTGCCTGGAATCGGGACAGGGGCGAAAAACTGTTTTTT.

The rearrangement uses TRBV11-2 and TRBJ1-2; no clear D. V was pared by 5 bases and J by 4 bases, with 11 bases between. Germline assignment: CDR1 SGHAT and CDR2 FQNNGV. CDR3 length equals 13 residues. CDR3 coding DNA: TGTGCCAGCAGCCTACCCGGTTCCTATGGCTACACCTTC. Residues: CASSLPGSYGYTF.

The rearrangement links TRBV19 to TRBJ2-1; 9 bases match TRBD2. The CDR3 consists of 16 residues. The trim removed 6 bases at V and 9 bases at J, leaving 15 bases unmatched. The germline CDR1 and CDR2 sequences are LNHDA and SQIVND (reference sequence). The CDR3 DNA reads TGTGCCAGTAGCACTAGCGGGCGGGGTAGGGACAGTGAGCAGTTCTTC. It specifies CASSTSGRGRDSEQFF.

This clone was found once. Other DNA sequences within the sample encode an identical CDR3. The chain employs TRBV7-3 and TRBJ2-1; TRBD2 might be the D (6 bases). There are 16 residues in the CDR3. The germline V gene has CDR1 SGHTA and CDR2 FQGTGA. V shed 5 bases and J shed 3 bases, with 17 bases lying between them. DNA for the CDR3: TGTGCCAGCAGCCTTAGCGGTGCCGGGGGCTACAATGAGCAGTTCTTC. It encodes CASSLSGAGGYNEQFF.

This clone occurred a few times. The chain has TRBV7-2 and TRBJ1-1; weak D call: TRBD1 (5 bases). V lost 5 bases and J 3 bases, leaving 13 bases between the germline ends. Germline V gene lookup returns CDR1 SGHTA and CDR2 FQGNSA. This CDR3 contains 14 residues. CDR3 sequence reads: CASSGGGTYTEAFF. The CDR3, as DNA: TGTGCCAGCAGCGGAGGCGGGACTTACACTGAAGCTTTCTTT.

V is TRBV2 and J is TRBJ2-6; perhaps TRBD2 as D (5 bases). Between the trimmed V and J ends, which lost 3 bases and 0 bases, there was a span of 15 bases. Germline CDR1 and CDR2: SNHLY and FYNNEI. This CDR3 has 18 residues. CDR3 protein: CASSDIADSGSGANVLTF. The CDR3 DNA reads as TGTGCCAGCAGTGATATTGCGGACTCCGGCTCTGGGGCCAACGTCCTGACTTTC.

The rearrangement links TRBV19 to TRBJ2-5, with a possible D match to TRBD2 (7 bases). The CDR3 is 18 residues long. CDR1 is LNHDA, CDR2 SQIVND, per germline (reference sequence). V gave up 3 bases and J gave up 3 bases, with 23 bases separating them. In DNA form, the CDR3 reads TGTGCCAGTAGTATGGGCGCGGGGGCGGGAGTTTCAGAAGAGACCCAGTACTTC. It yields the protein CASSMGAGAGVSEETQYF.